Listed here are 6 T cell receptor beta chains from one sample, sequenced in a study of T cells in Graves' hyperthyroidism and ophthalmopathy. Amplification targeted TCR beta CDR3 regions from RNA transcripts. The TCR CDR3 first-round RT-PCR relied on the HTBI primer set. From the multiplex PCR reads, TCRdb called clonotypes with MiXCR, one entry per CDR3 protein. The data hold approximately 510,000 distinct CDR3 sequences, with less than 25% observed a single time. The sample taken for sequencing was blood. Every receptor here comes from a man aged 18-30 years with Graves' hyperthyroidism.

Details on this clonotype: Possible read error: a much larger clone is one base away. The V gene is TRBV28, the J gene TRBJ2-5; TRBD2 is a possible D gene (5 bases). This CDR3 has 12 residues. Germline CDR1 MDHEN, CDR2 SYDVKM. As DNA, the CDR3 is TGTGCCAGCAGTTGGGGAAGGGAGACCAAGTACTTC. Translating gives CASSWGRETKYF.

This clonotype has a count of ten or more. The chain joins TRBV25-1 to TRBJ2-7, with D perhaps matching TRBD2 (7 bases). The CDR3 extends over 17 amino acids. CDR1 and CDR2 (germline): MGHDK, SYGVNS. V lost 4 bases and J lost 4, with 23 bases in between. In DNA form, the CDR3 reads TGTGCCAGCAGTGGTCGAAGGGGGAGGGACTCTCTGTACGAGCAGTACTTC. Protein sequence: CASSGRRGRDSLYEQYF.

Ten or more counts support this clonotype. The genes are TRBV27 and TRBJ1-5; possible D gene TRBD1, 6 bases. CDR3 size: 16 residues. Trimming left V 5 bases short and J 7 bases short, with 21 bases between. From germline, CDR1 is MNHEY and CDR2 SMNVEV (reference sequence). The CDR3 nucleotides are TGTGCCAGCAGTCCCTCCTTTGACAGGATCAACCAGCCCCAGCATTTT. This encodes CASSPSFDRINQPQHF.

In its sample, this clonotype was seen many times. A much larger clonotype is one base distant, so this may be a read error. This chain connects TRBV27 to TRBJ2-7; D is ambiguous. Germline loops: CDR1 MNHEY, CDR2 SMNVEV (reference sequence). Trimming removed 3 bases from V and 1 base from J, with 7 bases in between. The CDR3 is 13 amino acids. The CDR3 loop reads CASSFSRSYEQYF. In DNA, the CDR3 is TGTGCCAGCAGTTTCAGCCGGTCCTACGAGCAGTACTTC.

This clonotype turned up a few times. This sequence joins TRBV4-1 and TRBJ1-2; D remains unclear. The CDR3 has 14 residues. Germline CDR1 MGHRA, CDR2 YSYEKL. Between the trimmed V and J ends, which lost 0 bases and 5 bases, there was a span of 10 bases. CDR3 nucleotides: TGCGCCAGCAGCCAAGAGCGTTACGGGTATGGCTACACCTTC. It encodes CASSQERYGYGYTF.

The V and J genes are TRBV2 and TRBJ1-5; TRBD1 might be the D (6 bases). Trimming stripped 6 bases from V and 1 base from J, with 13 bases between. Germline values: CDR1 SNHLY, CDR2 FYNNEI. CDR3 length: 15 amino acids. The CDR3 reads CASRELQGSNQPQHF. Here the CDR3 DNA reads TGTGCCAGCAGAGAATTACAGGGAAGCAATCAGCCCCAGCATTTT. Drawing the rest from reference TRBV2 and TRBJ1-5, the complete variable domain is EPEVTQTPSHQVTQMGQEVILRCVPISNHLYFYWYRQILGQKVEFLVSFYNNEISEKSEIFDDQFSVERPDGSNFTLKIRSTKLEDSAMYFCASRELQGSNQPQHFGDGTRLSIL.